These T cell receptor beta chains were read from a single sample in a study of blood T cells in healthy people across ages. TCRdb fed the 5' RACE reads into MiXCR, producing one record per CDR3 protein. The sample consists of 1 million or so distinct CDR3 sequences, under 30% of them appearing once. The data were also submitted as part of a second study, on T cells of mothers and their children.

The source material was blood. The receptors originated from a girl aged 2-10 years in good health. The CDR3 runs from the conserved cysteine through the conserved F or W. D genes are given only for firm matches. Part of the rows lack a size; the others show once, few, many or a class for expanded clones.

cdr3_nt cdr3_aa clone_size v_call d_call j_call
TGTGCCAGCAGTTCATCAGCGGATACGCAGTATTTT CASSSSADTQYF many TRBV28 NA TRBJ2-3
TGTGCCAGCAGCGTAGAACCCTATGCCTTACCTGGGACCTCCTACGAGCAGTACTTC CASSVEPYALPGTSYEQYF NA TRBV9 NA TRBJ2-7
TGTGCCAGCAGTACCCGGGACACCTCTGAAAAACTGTTTTTT CASSTRDTSEKLFF few TRBV6-2/TRBV6-3 NA TRBJ1-4
TGTGCCAGCAGTGAGACGACGGTAAACTATGGCTACACCTTC CASSETTVNYGYTF NA TRBV12-3/TRBV12-4 NA TRBJ1-2
TGTGCCAGCAGCGTAGTGTCAGGGGCGTACCAAGAGACCCAGTACTTC CASSVVSGAYQETQYF NA TRBV9 NA TRBJ2-5
TGTGCCAGCAGCTTAGAGTTCGCAGGGTATCCCACAGTTGGCTACGAGCAGTACTTC CASSLEFAGYPTVGYEQYF NA TRBV11-2 NA TRBJ2-7
TGTGCCAGCAGCGTAGAGGGGACAGGGGGCTCCCGGCGGTACTTC CASSVEGTGGSRRYF once TRBV9 TRBD1 TRBJ2-7
TGCAGAGTCGACATGGGGTTATACAATGAGCAGTTCTTC CRVDMGLYNEQFF NA TRBV29-1 NA TRBJ2-1
TGTGCCAGCAGTTCACAGGGGGCGAGCGGGTACGAGCAGTACTTC CASSSQGASGYEQYF NA TRBV28 TRBD1 TRBJ2-7
TGTGCCAGCAGTTTTTCGGGGTACTATGGCTACACCTTC CASSFSGYYGYTF few TRBV12-3/TRBV12-4 NA TRBJ1-2
TGCAGCGTTGCACCCCTAGCCAAAAACATTCAGTACTTC CSVAPLAKNIQYF NA TRBV29-1 NA TRBJ2-4
TGTGCCAGCAGACCGGAGGGAATGGCAGATACGCGGTATTTT CASRPEGMADTRYF NA TRBV6-5 NA TRBJ2-3
TGTGCCATCAGTGAGATGGAATCAGATACGCAGTATTTT CAISEMESDTQYF NA TRBV10-3 NA TRBJ2-3
TGTGCCAGCAGTGGGACAGGGATGAGCTACACCTTC CASSGTGMSYTF few TRBV6-5 TRBD1 TRBJ1-2
TGCGCCAGCAGTACCACTCTACAGGGAACTAATGAAAAACTGTTTTTT CASSTTLQGTNEKLFF few TRBV6-1 NA TRBJ1-4
TGTGCCAGCAGTCACAGGGAGAATTATGGCTACACCTTC CASSHRENYGYTF NA TRBV7-9 NA TRBJ1-2
TGTGCCAGCAGTCCCCACGGTGGAAGCGGGGGTGCTTGGACCCAGTACTTC CASSPHGGSGGAWTQYF NA TRBV25-1 TRBD2 TRBJ2-5
TGTGCCAGCAGCGTAGCTGCCGCAGCTAGCGGGAGGGTCTATAAGGATGAGCAGTTCTTC CASSVAAAASGRVYKDEQFF few TRBV9 TRBD2 TRBJ2-1
TGTGCCAGCAGCGTGTCCGACAATGAGCAGTTCTTC CASSVSDNEQFF few TRBV9 NA TRBJ2-1
TGTGCTAGTGGTTTGGTAGGGAAAAATGAGGGGGCCCAGGGGAACATTCAGTACTTC CASGLVGKNEGAQGNIQYF few TRBV12-5 TRBD1 TRBJ2-4
TGTGTCAGCAGAGTACGCAAGGGGGACCAGCGAGCAGATACGCAGTATTTT CVSRVRKGDQRADTQYF once TRBV2 NA TRBJ2-3
TGTGCCAGCAGTGCTCCGGGACTAGCGGAGCCAAGCACAGATACGCAGTATTTT CASSAPGLAEPSTDTQYF NA TRBV28 TRBD2 TRBJ2-3
TGTGCCAGCAGCTTAGTTTTACGGAAACTTAATGGCTACACCTTC CASSLVLRKLNGYTF NA TRBV7-9 NA TRBJ1-2
TGTGCCAGCAGCTCCAAATTCATCCGGGACAGGGGAGATGAAGCTTTCTTT CASSSKFIRDRGDEAFF NA TRBV5-6 TRBD1 TRBJ1-1
TGTGCCAGCAGTTCAGGGACAGGGTCGACAGATACGCAGTATTTT CASSSGTGSTDTQYF NA TRBV12-3/TRBV12-4 TRBD1 TRBJ2-3
TGCAGTGCTAGAGTGATGGACAGCTTCGAGCAGTACTTC CSARVMDSFEQYF NA TRBV20-1 NA TRBJ2-7
TGTGCCAGCAGTATCTCCTACGAGCAGTACTTC CASSISYEQYF many TRBV7-8 NA TRBJ2-7
TGTGCCAGCAGCTCTCAGGACACCGGGGAGCTGTTTTTT CASSSQDTGELFF few TRBV12-3/TRBV12-4 NA TRBJ2-2
TGTGCCAGCAGCACCGGGACCCAAGGGCCTAAGCAGTACTTC CASSTGTQGPKQYF NA TRBV3-1 NA TRBJ2-7
TGCAGCGTAAAGGGTGACAGCTTCTACGAGCAGTACTTC CSVKGDSFYEQYF NA TRBV29-1 NA TRBJ2-7
TGTGCTAGCACACAGGGGGCTGATAGCAATCAGCCCCAGCATTTT CASTQGADSNQPQHF few TRBV9 TRBD1 TRBJ1-5